This T cell receptor beta chain is drawn from a study of human T cells and chemical hapten exposure. Broader study findings: Expanded TCR counts at PT1 were positively correlated with the patch test score.

This clonotype appeared a few times. Its specificity is unknown. The study's library attached unique molecular identifiers to single cDNA molecules. TCRdb processed the RACE reads anew with MiXCR; each CDR3 protein has one entry. The data hold approximately 90,000 distinct CDR3 sequences, with 25% to 35% observed a single time. Time point noted: patch test 3, about 24 weeks after DPC sensitization. Treatment noted: therapeutic diphenylcyclopropenone sensitization with weekly scalp DPC. Sequencing used whole blood, obtained in connection with sensitization to the hapten diphenylcyclopropenone (DPC). The receptor comes from a man between 35 and 55 years old with alopecia areata. Some clones in this sample may be carry-over from other donors' samples.

The CDR3 spells CASSYSDEQFF. CDR3 nucleotides: TGTGCCAGCAGTTATTCCGATGAGCAGTTCTTC. The chain carries TRBV6-5 and TRBJ2-1; D gene ambiguous. Trimming stripped 3 bases from V and 8 bases from J, with 5 bases between. CDR1 and CDR2 (germline): MNHEY, SVGAGI. There are 11 residues in the CDR3.